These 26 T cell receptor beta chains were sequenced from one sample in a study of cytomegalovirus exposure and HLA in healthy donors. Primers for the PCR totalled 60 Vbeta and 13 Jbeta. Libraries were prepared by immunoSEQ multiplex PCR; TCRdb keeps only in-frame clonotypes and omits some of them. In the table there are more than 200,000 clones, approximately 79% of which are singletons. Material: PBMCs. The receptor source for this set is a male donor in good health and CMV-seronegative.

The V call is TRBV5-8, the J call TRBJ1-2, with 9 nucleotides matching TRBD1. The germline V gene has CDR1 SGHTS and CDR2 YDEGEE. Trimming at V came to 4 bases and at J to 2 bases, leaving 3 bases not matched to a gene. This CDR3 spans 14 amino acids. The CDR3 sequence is CASSRDRVNYGYTF. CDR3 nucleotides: TGTGCCAGCAGCAGGGACAGGGTCAACTATGGCTACACCTTC.

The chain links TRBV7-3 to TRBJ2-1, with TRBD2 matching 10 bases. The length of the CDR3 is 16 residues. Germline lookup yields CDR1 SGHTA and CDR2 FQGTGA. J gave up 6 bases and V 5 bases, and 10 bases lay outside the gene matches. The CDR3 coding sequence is TGTGCCAGCAGCCAATACCTAGCGGGGGCCACCAATGAGCAGTTCTTC. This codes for CASSQYLAGATNEQFF.

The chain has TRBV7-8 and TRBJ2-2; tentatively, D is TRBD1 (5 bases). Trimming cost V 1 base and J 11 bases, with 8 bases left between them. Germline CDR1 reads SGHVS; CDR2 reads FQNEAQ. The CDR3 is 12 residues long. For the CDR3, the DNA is TGTGCCAGCAGCTTAGGCCAGGGCGAGCTGTTTTTT. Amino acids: CASSLGQGELFF.

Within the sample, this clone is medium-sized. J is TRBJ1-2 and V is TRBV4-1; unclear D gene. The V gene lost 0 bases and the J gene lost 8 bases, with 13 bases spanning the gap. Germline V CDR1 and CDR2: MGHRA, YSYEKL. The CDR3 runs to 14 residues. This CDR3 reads CASSQDRMTGGYTF. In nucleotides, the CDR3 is TGCGCCAGCAGCCAAGATCGCATGACGGGGGGCTACACCTTC.

CDR3 in amino acids: CASSLGQPNQPQHF. DNA of the CDR3: TGTGCCAGCTCCCTCGGACAGCCCAATCAGCCCCAGCATTTT. V usage is TRBV18 and J usage is TRBJ1-5; D is possibly TRBD1 (6 bases). The germline V and J ends were trimmed by 6 bases and 3 bases, with 12 bases remaining between them. The CDR3 runs to 14 residues. Germline V gives CDR1 KGHSH, CDR2 LQKENI. Looking up the rest from reference TRBV18 and TRBJ1-5 gives the full variable domain: NAGVMQNPRHLVRRRGQEARLRCSPMKGHSHVYWYRQLPEEGLKFMVYLQKENIIDESGMPKERFSAEFPKEGPSILRIQQVVRGDSAAYFCASSLGQPNQPQHFGDGTRLSIL.

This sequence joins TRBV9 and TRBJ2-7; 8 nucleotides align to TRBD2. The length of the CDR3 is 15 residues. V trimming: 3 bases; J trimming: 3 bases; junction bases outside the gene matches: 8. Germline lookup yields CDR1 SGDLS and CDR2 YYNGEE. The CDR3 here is CASSGRGGNHYEQYF. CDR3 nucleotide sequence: TGTGCCAGCAGCGGTCGGGGGGGGAACCACTACGAGCAGTACTTC.

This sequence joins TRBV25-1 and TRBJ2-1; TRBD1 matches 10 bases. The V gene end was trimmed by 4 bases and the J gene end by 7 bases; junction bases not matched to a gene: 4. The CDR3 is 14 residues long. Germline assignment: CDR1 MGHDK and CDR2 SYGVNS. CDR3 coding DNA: TGTGCCAGCAGTGTGGGACAGGGGCGGAATGAGCAGTTCTTC. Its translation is CASSVGQGRNEQFF.

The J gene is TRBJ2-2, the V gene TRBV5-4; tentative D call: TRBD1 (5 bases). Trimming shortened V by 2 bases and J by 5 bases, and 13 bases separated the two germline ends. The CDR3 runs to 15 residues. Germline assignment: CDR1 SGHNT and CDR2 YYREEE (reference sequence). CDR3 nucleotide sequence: TGTGCCAGCAGCTTATGGCAGGGATCGACCGGGGAGCTGTTTTTT. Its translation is CASSLWQGSTGELFF.

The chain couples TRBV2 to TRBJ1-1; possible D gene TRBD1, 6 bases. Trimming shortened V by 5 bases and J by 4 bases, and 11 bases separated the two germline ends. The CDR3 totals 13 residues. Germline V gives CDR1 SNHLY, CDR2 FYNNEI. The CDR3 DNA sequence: TGTGCCAGCAGTCAAGGGGGGGGCACTGAAGCTTTCTTT. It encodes CASSQGGGTEAFF.

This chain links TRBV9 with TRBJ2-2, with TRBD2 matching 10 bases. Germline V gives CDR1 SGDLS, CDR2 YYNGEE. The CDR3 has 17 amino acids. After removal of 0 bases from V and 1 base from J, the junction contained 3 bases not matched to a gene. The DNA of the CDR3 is TGTGCCAGCAGCGTAGAGCTAGCGGGAGAGAACACCGGGGAGCTGTTTTTT. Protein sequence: CASSVELAGENTGELFF.

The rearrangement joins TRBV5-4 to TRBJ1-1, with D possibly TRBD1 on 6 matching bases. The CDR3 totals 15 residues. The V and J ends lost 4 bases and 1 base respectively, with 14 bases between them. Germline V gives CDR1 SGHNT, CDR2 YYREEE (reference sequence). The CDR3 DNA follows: TGTGCCAGCAGCCACGGACAGTATACGAACACTGAAGCTTTCTTT. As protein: CASSHGQYTNTEAFF.

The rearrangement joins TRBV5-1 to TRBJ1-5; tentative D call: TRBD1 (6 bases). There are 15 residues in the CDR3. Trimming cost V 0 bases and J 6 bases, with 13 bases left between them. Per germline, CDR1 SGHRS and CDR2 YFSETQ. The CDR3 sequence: CASSLGDNGGQPQHF. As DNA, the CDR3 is TGCGCCAGCAGCTTGGGGGACAACGGAGGTCAGCCCCAGCATTTT.

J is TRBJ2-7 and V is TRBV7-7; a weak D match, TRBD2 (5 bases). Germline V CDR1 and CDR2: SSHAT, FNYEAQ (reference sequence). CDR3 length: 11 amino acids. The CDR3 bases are TGTGCTGTGAGAGGGAGCGGAGAGCAGTACTTC. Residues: CAVRGSGEQYF.

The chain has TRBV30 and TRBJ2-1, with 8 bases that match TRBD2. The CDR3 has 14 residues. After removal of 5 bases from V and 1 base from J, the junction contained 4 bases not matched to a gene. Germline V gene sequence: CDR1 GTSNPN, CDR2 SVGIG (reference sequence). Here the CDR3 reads CAWGRGVSYNEQFF. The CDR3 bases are TGTGCCTGGGGGCGGGGGGTTTCCTACAATGAGCAGTTCTTC. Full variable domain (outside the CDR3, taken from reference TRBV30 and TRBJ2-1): SQTIHQWPATLVQPVGSPLSLECTVEGTSNPNLYWYRQAAGRGLQLLFYSVGIGQISSEVPQNLSASRPQDRQFILSSKKLLLSDSGFYLCAWGRGVSYNEQFFGPGTRLTVL.

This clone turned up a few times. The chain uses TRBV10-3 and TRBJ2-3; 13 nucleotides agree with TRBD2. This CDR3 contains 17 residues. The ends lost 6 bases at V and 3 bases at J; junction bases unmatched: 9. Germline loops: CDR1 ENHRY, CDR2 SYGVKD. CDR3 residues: CAIRGTGTSGKTDTQYF. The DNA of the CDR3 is TGTGCCATCAGGGGGACGGGGACTAGCGGGAAAACAGATACGCAGTATTTT.

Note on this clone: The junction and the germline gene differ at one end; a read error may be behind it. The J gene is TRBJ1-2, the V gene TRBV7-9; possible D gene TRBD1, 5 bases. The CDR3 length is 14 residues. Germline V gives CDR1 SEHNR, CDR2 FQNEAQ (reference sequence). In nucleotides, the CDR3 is TGTTCCAGCAGCTTAGACAGCCCGTTCTATGGCTACACCTTC. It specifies CSSSLDSPFYGYTF.

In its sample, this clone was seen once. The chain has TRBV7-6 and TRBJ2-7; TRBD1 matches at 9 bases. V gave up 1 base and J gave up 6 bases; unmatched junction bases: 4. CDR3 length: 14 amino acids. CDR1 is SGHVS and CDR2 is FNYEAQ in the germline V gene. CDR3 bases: TGTGCCAGCAGCTTAGGGGACAGGGAAACCGAGCAGTACTTC. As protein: CASSLGDRETEQYF.

The CDR3 DNA sequence: TGTGCCTGGACAGGCAGTACCTACGAGCAGTACTTC. Protein product: CAWTGSTYEQYF. The chain employs TRBV30 and TRBJ2-7; D unresolved. V was pared by 4 bases and J by 2 bases, with 9 bases between. Germline CDR1 is GTSNPN and CDR2 is SVGIG (reference sequence). The CDR3 covers 12 residues.

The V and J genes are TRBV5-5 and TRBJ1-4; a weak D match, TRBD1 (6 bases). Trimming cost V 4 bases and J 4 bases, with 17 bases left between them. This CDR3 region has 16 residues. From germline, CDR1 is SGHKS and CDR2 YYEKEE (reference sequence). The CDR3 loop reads CASSQGEGRGNEKLFF. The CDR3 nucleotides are TGTGCCAGCAGCCAGGGAGAAGGCAGGGGTAATGAAAAACTGTTTTTT. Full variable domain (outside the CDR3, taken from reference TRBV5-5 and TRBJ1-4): DAGVTQSPTHLIKTRGQQVTLRCSPISGHKSVSWYQQVLGQGPQFIFQYYEKEERGRGNFPDRFSARQFPNYSSELNVNALLLGDSALYLCASSQGEGRGNEKLFFGSGTQLSVL.

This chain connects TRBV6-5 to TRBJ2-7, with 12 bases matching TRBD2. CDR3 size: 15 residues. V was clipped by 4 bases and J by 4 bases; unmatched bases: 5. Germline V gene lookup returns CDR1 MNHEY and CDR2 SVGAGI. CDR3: CASSSRLAGEYEQYF. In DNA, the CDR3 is TGTGCCAGCAGTTCGCGACTAGCGGGAGAATACGAGCAGTACTTC.

CDR3 residues: CSVATGDGTDTQYF. In DNA form, the CDR3 reads TGCAGCGTTGCGACAGGGGACGGCACAGATACGCAGTATTTT. The chain combines TRBV29-1 with TRBJ2-3; 8 positions agree with TRBD1. The J segment lost 1 base and the V segment lost 4 bases, leaving 4 bases of the junction unmatched. There are 14 residues in the CDR3. Germline V CDR1 and CDR2: SQVTM, ANQGSEA.

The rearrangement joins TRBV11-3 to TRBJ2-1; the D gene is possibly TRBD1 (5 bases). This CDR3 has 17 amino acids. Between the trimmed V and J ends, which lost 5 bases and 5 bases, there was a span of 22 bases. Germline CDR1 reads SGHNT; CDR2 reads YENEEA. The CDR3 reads CASSPGSGNPSNNEQFF. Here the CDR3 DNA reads TGTGCCAGCAGCCCAGGATCAGGGAATCCCTCTAACAATGAGCAGTTCTTC.

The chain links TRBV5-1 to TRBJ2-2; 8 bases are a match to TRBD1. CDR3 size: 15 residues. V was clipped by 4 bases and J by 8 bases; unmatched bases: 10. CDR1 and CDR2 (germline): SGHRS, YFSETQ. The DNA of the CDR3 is TGCGCCAGCAGCGCCCGGGACAGGACTGGAGGGGAGCTGTTTTTT. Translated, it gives CASSARDRTGGELFF.

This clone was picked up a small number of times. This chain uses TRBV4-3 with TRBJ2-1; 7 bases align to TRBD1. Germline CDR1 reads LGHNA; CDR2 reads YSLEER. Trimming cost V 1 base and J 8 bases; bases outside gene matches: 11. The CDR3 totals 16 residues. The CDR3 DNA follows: TGCGCCAGCAGCCAAGGGGGGCCTCAGCAGGGGGATGAGCAGTTCTTC. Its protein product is CASSQGGPQQGDEQFF.

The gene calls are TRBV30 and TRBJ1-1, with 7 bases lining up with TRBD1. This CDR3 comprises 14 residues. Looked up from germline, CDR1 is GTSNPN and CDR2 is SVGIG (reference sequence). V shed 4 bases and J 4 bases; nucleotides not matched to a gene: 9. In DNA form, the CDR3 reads TGTGCCTGGACGACAGGGTCATGGGGCACTGAAGCTTTCTTT. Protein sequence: CAWTTGSWGTEAFF. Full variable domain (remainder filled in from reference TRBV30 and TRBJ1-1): SQTIHQWPATLVQPVGSPLSLECTVEGTSNPNLYWYRQAAGRGLQLLFYSVGIGQISSEVPQNLSASRPQDRQFILSSKKLLLSDSGFYLCAWTTGSWGTEAFFGQGTRLTVV.

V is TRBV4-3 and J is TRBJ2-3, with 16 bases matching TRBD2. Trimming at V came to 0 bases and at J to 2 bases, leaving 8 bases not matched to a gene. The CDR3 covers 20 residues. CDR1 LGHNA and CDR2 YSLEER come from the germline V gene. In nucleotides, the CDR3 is TGCGCCAGCAGCCAAGAATCGGGACTAGCGGGAGGGTCTCACACAGATACGCAGTATTTT. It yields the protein CASSQESGLAGGSHTDTQYF.